This T cell receptor beta chain was sequenced during a study of beta chain features in type 1 diabetes. Points on this clone: Its specificity is not known.

The CDR3 sequence is 15 residues long. Germline trimming cut 5 bases from V and 2 bases from J; bases unmatched to any gene: 8. The germline gives CDR1 MDHEN, CDR2 SYDVKM. Study-level points and caveats: The study found moderately but significantly shorter TCRB CDR3s in all four CD4+ subsets of Type 1 diabetes patients.

Investigators reverse transcribed all isolated RNA, so they sequenced expressed TCRB transcripts. Repertoires were generated with immunoSEQ multiplex PCR, while TCRdb's copy carries only in-frame clones and drops some. The repertoire holds roughly 170,000 clones, with more than 10% as singletons. Stem cell-like memory, regulatory, central memory and naive CD4+ cells were sorted via CD45RO/CCR7/CD25/CD127/CD95/CD27. The chain employs TRBV28 and TRBJ2-7; 8 bases map to TRBD1. The sample taken for sequencing was central memory CD4+ T cells from blood. The source of this sequence is a woman under 30 in good health. The CDR3 loop reads CASSPGQGKTYEQYF. As DNA, the CDR3 is TGTGCCAGCAGTCCCGGACAGGGCAAGACCTACGAGCAGTACTTC.